This T cell receptor beta chain was observed in a study of blood T cell repertoires in COVID-19. Germline V CDR1 and CDR2: GTSNPN, SVGIG (reference sequence). The CDR3 has 10 residues. V dropped 5 bases and J dropped 8 bases, with 9 bases sitting between them. The protocol was immunoSEQ multiplex PCR, while the TCRdb copy is restricted to in-frame clones and leaves out a portion. The table includes tens of thousands of clones, 90% detected once. This receptor was taken from a man in his sixties or seventies with acute or convalescent COVID-19. Sequenced sample: peripheral blood. The chain recombines TRBV30 with TRBJ1-2; D is unclear. In DNA form, the CDR3 reads TGTGCCTGGGAATTGGGCGGCTACACCTTC. Its protein is CAWELGGYTF.